This T cell receptor (beta chain) was obtained from a study of blood T cell repertoires in COVID-19. At the level of the study: COVID-19 samples, acute and convalescent, were from the United States, Italy and Spain. Sample material is recorded as cDNA or gDNA derived from T cells, B-cell-depleted T cells, or PBMCs.

Trimming removed 1 base from V and 4 bases from J, with 11 bases in between. The CDR3 is 14 residues long. Germline V CDR1 and CDR2: SGHRS, YFSETQ. In the source study's methods: Amplification from reference gene primers served as the basis for estimated nucleated cell counts. The method was immunoSEQ multiplex PCR; TCRdb's version includes in-frame clones alone and lacks a portion of them. The V and J calls and clone size are taken from that table; D and trimming were inferred from the DNA. The data contain about 220,000 clones, about 88% of them seen just once; the ten biggest clones take up roughly 0.69%.

The V call is TRBV5-1, the J call TRBJ1-1, with D perhaps TRBD1 (6 bases). This TCR was sampled from a man aged 40-49 years with acute or convalescent COVID-19. The specimen sequenced was peripheral blood. CDR3 DNA: TGCGCCAGCAGCTTGTGGCAGGGGAGCACTGAAGCTTTCTTT. It is translated as CASSLWQGSTEAFF.